The 26 T cell receptor beta chains in this list originate from one sample, sequenced in a study of T cell repertoires in cytomegalovirus infection. TCRdb re-called the reads with MiXCR, one entry per CDR3 protein. The sample gives some 440,000 distinct CDR3 sequences, approximately 30% of which show up once; approximately 13% is in the top ten. The sequenced material came from PBMCs. The receptors derive from a human donor in good health (CMV status not recorded). Some clones in this sample may be carry-over from other donors' samples.

The rearrangement uses TRBV20-1 and TRBJ2-7; 8 bases fit TRBD1. Germline V lookup: CDR1 DFQATT, CDR2 SNEGSKA (reference sequence). With 6 bases clipped from V and 2 bases from J, the junction kept 6 bases outside the gene matches. This CDR3 has 13 amino acids. This CDR3 reads CSAPGQATYEQYF. The CDR3 DNA is TGCAGTGCCCCGGGACAGGCGACCTACGAGCAGTACTTC.

Remarks on this clonotype: At one end, the junction sequence differs from germline, possibly due to a read error. The chain couples TRBV7-2 to TRBJ1-2; D not certain. CDR1 and CDR2 (germline): SGHTA, FQGNSA. The CDR3 covers 14 residues. CDR3 in amino acids: CASSFTLFCNGYNF. The CDR3 DNA follows: TGTGCCAGCAGCTTCACCCTATTCTGTAATGGCTACAACTTC. Full variable domain (missing parts from reference TRBV7-2 and TRBJ1-2): GAGVSQSPSNKVTEKGKDVELRCDPISGHTALYWYRQSLGQGLEFLIYFQGNSAPDKSGLPSDRFSAERTGGSVSTLTIQRTQQEDSAVYLCASSFTLFCNGYNFGSGTRLTVV.

V and J are TRBV2 and TRBJ1-4; 8 positions agree with TRBD1. The junction had 1 base not matched to a gene; V was cut back by 5 bases and J by 5 bases. The CDR3 runs 13 residues. Germline CDR1 is SNHLY and CDR2 is FYNNEI. CDR3 nucleotides: TGTGCCAGCAGTCGACAGGGGAATGAAAAACTGTTTTTT. This translates into CASSRQGNEKLFF.

V usage is TRBV10-3 and J usage is TRBJ1-1; D unclear. CDR3 size: 13 residues. From germline, CDR1 is ENHRY and CDR2 SYGVKD. Trimming took 4 bases from V and 2 from J, leaving 8 bases between them. CDR3 residues: CAISVASNTEAFF. In DNA form, the CDR3 reads TGTGCCATCAGTGTGGCCAGCAACACTGAAGCTTTCTTT.

Ten or more counts support this clonotype. V and J are TRBV12-3 or TRBV12-4 and TRBJ1-1, with D hard to call. The V and J ends lost 2 bases and 1 base respectively, with 11 bases between them. There are 15 residues in the CDR3. CDR3 loop: CASSLYGRANTEAFF. The CDR3 nucleotides read TGTGCCAGCAGTTTATACGGCAGAGCGAACACTGAAGCTTTCTTT.

This sequence joins TRBV19 and TRBJ1-5; maybe TRBD1 (6 bases). The CDR3 extends over 17 amino acids. Trimming stripped 2 bases from V and 2 bases from J, with 16 bases between. Germline assignment: CDR1 LNHDA and CDR2 SQIVND (reference sequence). The CDR3 coding sequence is TGTGCCAGTAGTATACCCCCCAGACAGGCCGGCAATCAGCCCCAGCATTTT. Amino acids: CASSIPPRQAGNQPQHF.

This clonotype has just one count. CDR3: CASSLSGTGTGGYTF. In nucleotides, the CDR3 is TGTGCCAGCAGTCTATCCGGGACAGGGACAGGCGGCTACACCTTC. The genes are TRBV12-3 or TRBV12-4 and TRBJ1-2; TRBD1 matches 9 bases. J gave up 8 bases and V 5 bases, and 12 bases lay outside the gene matches. This CDR3 has 15 amino acids.

The rearrangement joins TRBV12-3 or TRBV12-4 to TRBJ2-5; 10 nucleotides agree with TRBD1. This CDR3 is 16 amino acids long. J lost 7 bases, V lost 5 bases, and 13 bases had no gene match. In nucleotides, the CDR3 is TGTGCCAGCAGTACTCACGGGACAGGGGTGGAGGGGACCCAGTACTTC. This codes for CASSTHGTGVEGTQYF.

This clonotype was detected only a few times. The chain uses TRBV4-1 and TRBJ1-3; TRBD1 is a possible D gene (5 bases). Germline V gene data show CDR1 as MGHRA and CDR2 as YSYEKL. CDR3 length: 15 amino acids. V dropped 1 base and J dropped 4 bases, with 11 bases sitting between them. Here the CDR3 reads CASSQGATAGNTIYF. The CDR3, as DNA: TGCGCCAGCAGCCAAGGCGCGACAGCCGGAAACACCATATATTTT.

This chain connects TRBV9 to TRBJ2-2; TRBD2 matches 7 bases. Germline V gene sequence: CDR1 SGDLS, CDR2 YYNGEE. The CDR3 contains 17 residues. After removal of 0 bases from V and 8 bases from J, the junction contained 13 bases not matched to a gene. CDR3 nucleotide sequence: TGTGCCAGCAGCGTAGCCCGGCTAGCGGAAACTACTGGGGAGCTGTTTTTT. It codes for CASSVARLAETTGELFF.

This clonotype was counted ten times or more. V usage is TRBV7-2 and J usage is TRBJ1-1; 9 bases line up with TRBD1. Germline V CDR1 and CDR2: SGHTA, FQGNSA. With V trimmed by 0 bases and J by 4 bases, 3 bases remained unmatched. The CDR3 contains 15 residues. The CDR3 bases are TGTGCCAGCAGCTTAGCTGGACAGGGGAGCACTGAAGCTTTCTTT. This sequence encodes CASSLAGQGSTEAFF.

The chain uses TRBV7-8 and TRBJ1-2; D is perhaps TRBD1 (6 bases). The CDR3 spans 14 residues. From germline, CDR1 is SGHVS and CDR2 FQNEAQ. The V end lost 1 base, the J end lost 6 bases, and 12 bases lay between the germline ends. CDR3 sequence: CASSLVQGKHGYTF. The CDR3 coding sequence is TGTGCCAGCAGCTTAGTGCAGGGGAAGCATGGCTACACCTTC.

There are a few counts of this clonotype. The chain is built from TRBV4-1 and TRBJ2-3; no definite D call. Trimming removed 1 base from V and 9 bases from J, with 11 bases in between. The CDR3 is 13 residues long. The germline V gene encodes CDR1 MGHRA and CDR2 YSYEKL. CDR3 amino acids: CASSQGDSLTQYF. CDR3 coding DNA: TGCGCCAGCAGCCAAGGCGACTCTCTCACGCAGTATTTT.

At least ten counts were recorded for this clonotype. This sequence joins TRBV4-2 and TRBJ1-4; 7 positions agree with TRBD1. The germline V gene encodes CDR1 LGHNA and CDR2 YNFKEQ. V lost 1 base, J lost 5 bases, and 10 bases stayed unmatched. CDR3 length: 17 residues. The CDR3 loop reads CASSQGTSGQSNEKLFF. In nucleotides, the CDR3 is TGTGCCAGCAGCCAAGGTACCTCGGGACAGAGCAATGAAAAACTGTTTTTT.

The chain links TRBV28 to TRBJ2-1; 8 bases align to TRBD1. V lost 1 base, J lost 6 bases, and 8 bases stayed unmatched. CDR1 and CDR2 (germline): MDHEN, SYDVKM. This CDR3 has 16 amino acids. CDR3: CASSLSGDRSLNEQFF. For the CDR3, the DNA is TGTGCCAGCAGTTTATCCGGGGACAGGAGCCTCAATGAGCAGTTCTTC.

This chain links TRBV19 with TRBJ2-2; D gene uncertain. The CDR3 has 13 amino acids. Germline CDR1 LNHDA, CDR2 SQIVND (reference sequence). Trimming cost V 5 bases and J 5 bases, with 9 bases left between them. The CDR3 coding sequence is TGTGCCAGTAGTGAGTCCTGGACCGGGGAGCTGTTTTTT. The encoded protein is CASSESWTGELFF.

The table lists this clonotype with many counts. This chain links TRBV7-8 with TRBJ1-2, with 10 bases identical to TRBD1. Germline CDR1 reads SGHVS; CDR2 reads FQNEAQ. Trimming at V came to 5 bases and at J to 4 bases, leaving 10 bases not matched to a gene. This CDR3 region has 16 residues. The CDR3 is CASSISTGGATYGYTF. The CDR3 region has the DNA TGTGCCAGCAGCATCTCGACAGGGGGCGCGACCTATGGCTACACCTTC.

This rearrangement joins TRBV5-4 to TRBJ1-1; D ambiguous. The CDR3 is made up of 13 amino acids. Looked up from germline, CDR1 is SGHNT and CDR2 is YYREEE (reference sequence). V lost 4 bases and J 8 bases, leaving 15 bases between the germline ends. For the CDR3, the DNA is TGTGCCAGCAGCAGTGATTTGCAGGCAGAAGCTTTCTTT. It translates to CASSSDLQAEAFF.

This clonotype was recorded many times. The chain combines TRBV7-8 with TRBJ1-6; D uncertain. The V end was cut by 1 base, the J end by 4 bases, with 11 bases between. CDR1 is SGHVS and CDR2 is FQNEAQ in the germline V gene. This CDR3 comprises 16 residues. This chain's CDR3 is CASSLGIGQYNSPLHF. The CDR3 DNA follows: TGTGCCAGCAGCTTAGGCATAGGGCAGTATAATTCACCCCTCCACTTT.

Concerning this clonotype itself: The junction and the germline gene differ at one end; a read error may be behind it. V usage is TRBV19 and J usage is TRBJ1-5, with D unresolved. Looked up from germline, CDR1 is LNHDA and CDR2 is SQIVND (reference sequence). This CDR3 spans 14 amino acids. The CDR3 DNA reads as TGTCCCAGTAAACGGACGGATAGCAATCAGCCCCAGCATTTT. This encodes CPSKRTDSNQPQHF.

This clonotype has a count of ten or more. This sequence joins TRBV5-1 and TRBJ1-6; perhaps TRBD1 as D (6 bases). The CDR3 contains 17 residues. V was cut by 5 bases and J by 0 bases, with 15 bases left in between. Germline CDR1 SGHRS, CDR2 YFSETQ. The CDR3 DNA follows: TGCGCCAGCAGTCTGCAGGGGCCCAGCTCCTATAATTCACCCCTCCACTTT. Translating gives CASSLQGPSSYNSPLHF.

The chain combines TRBV29-1 with TRBJ1-1; D unclear. The CDR3 has 13 residues. Germline loops: CDR1 SQVTM, CDR2 ANQGSEA. V dropped 1 base and J dropped 4 bases, with 10 bases sitting between them. The CDR3 is CSVEGRPVTEAFF. The CDR3 DNA sequence: TGCAGCGTTGAAGGAAGGCCGGTCACTGAAGCTTTCTTT.

This clonotype was seen many times. The chain recombines TRBV7-2 with TRBJ1-1; perhaps TRBD1 as D (6 bases). The CDR3 is 15 amino acids. The germline V and J ends were trimmed by 5 bases and 0 bases, with 13 bases remaining between them. Germline CDR1 reads SGHTA; CDR2 reads FQGNSA. The CDR3 sequence is CASSLTKGVNTEAFF. CDR3 coding DNA: TGTGCCAGCAGCCTTACCAAGGGGGTGAACACTGAAGCTTTCTTT.

Worth noting for this clonotype: Lacking the conserved final phenylalanine or tryptophan, this CDR3 likely reflects a read error. The J gene is TRBJ1-5, the V gene TRBV7-2, with D possibly being TRBD1 (6 bases). The CDR3 length is 14 residues. In germline, CDR1 is SGHTA, CDR2 FQGNSA. The CDR3 DNA reads as TGTTCCAGCAGCGAAGGACAGCGCAATCAGCCCCAGCATTGT. Translating it yields CSSSEGQRNQPQHC.

Remarks on this clonotype: Given a much more abundant clone one base away, this may be a read error. CDR3: CASSLWETEAFF. The CDR3 nucleotides read TGTGCCAGCAGCTTATGGGAGACTGAAGCTTTCTTT. The chain carries TRBV7-9 and TRBJ1-1; D uncertain. CDR1 and CDR2 from the germline V gene are SEHNR and FQNEAQ (reference sequence). The CDR3 length is 12 residues. V was shortened by 2 bases and J by 5 bases, with 6 bases between the two germline ends. The whole variable domain, filled in from reference TRBV7-9 and TRBJ1-1, reads DTGVSQNPRHKITKRGQNVTFRCDPISEHNRLYWYRQTLGQGPEFLTYFQNEAQLEKSRLLSDRFSAERPKGSFSTLEIQRTEQGDSAMYLCASSLWETEAFFGQGTRLTVV.

This clonotype occurred many times. V gene TRBV7-2 combines with J gene TRBJ2-1; the match to TRBD2 covers 11 bases. After removal of 11 bases from V and 0 bases from J, the junction contained 12 bases not matched to a gene. CDR1 and CDR2 (germline): SGHTA, FQGNSA. The CDR3 has 17 residues. The CDR3 nucleotides are TGTGCCCTCCTCGCACTAGCGGGGGTCAGCTCCTACAATGAGCAGTTCTTC. It codes for CALLALAGVSSYNEQFF.